What follows is one TCR beta chain and its context. Its cognate antigen is unknown. Compared with germline, one end of the junction differs, possibly owing to a read error. The data were taken from a study of cytomegalovirus exposure and HLA in healthy donors. Study-wide background: Counted in an early data release were tens of millions of unique TCRs from HLA-typed donors.

Donors likely had unrecorded immune exposures despite being nominally healthy when sampled. PCR employed 60 Vbeta and 13 Jbeta primers. Generated by immunoSEQ multiplex PCR, the TCRdb table keeps only in-frame clones and is missing some. The sample carries roughly 200,000 clones, around nine tenths recorded once. Germline V gene data show CDR1 as SSHAT and CDR2 as FNYEAQ (reference sequence). The CDR3 spans 13 residues. Study results and caveats: Accurate predictions that matched the HLA-A and HLA-B alleles of most subjects were reportedly made from TCR beta sequences.

The material sequenced was PBMCs. The sequence was obtained from a woman aged 25 to 39 in good health and CMV-seronegative. V is TRBV7-7 and J is TRBJ2-2; D gene ambiguous. Here the CDR3 reads CASSFGLGGELFF. In DNA, the CDR3 is TGTGCTAGCAGCTTTGGTCTAGGCGGGGAGCTGTTTTTT.